This T cell receptor beta chain was captured by sequencing in a study of T cell responses to AZD1222 COVID-19 vaccine. Study-level background: Analyses pooled second doses at about 4 or about 12 weeks. Study results and limitations: Clonal diversity was possibly underestimated, and white British individuals and females predominated among donors. CD4 TCRs linked to vaccination spanned spike, dominating at 160-218 and 743-854. As reported, nearly half of all spike-specific TCRs target variant regions that are unmutated.

Regarding this clone: What it binds is not known.

Only in-frame clones appear in the TCRdb table, and some are missing; sequencing was by immunoSEQ multiplex PCR. The data show 150,000 to 200,000 clones, approximately 91% seen once. The CDR3 spans 16 residues. The germline CDR1 and CDR2 sequences are WNHNN and SYGVQD (reference sequence). V lost 2 bases, J lost 2 bases, and 16 bases lay in between. This receptor was identified in an adult in good health. The specimen was peripheral blood, collected on day 0 of AZD1222 vaccination. The rearrangement joins TRBV10-1 to TRBJ2-7; TRBD2 might be the D (6 bases). CDR3 in amino acids: CASSEGTPGAAYEQYF. Here the CDR3 DNA reads TGCGCCAGCAGTGAGGGGACTCCCGGGGCGGCCTACGAGCAGTACTTC.